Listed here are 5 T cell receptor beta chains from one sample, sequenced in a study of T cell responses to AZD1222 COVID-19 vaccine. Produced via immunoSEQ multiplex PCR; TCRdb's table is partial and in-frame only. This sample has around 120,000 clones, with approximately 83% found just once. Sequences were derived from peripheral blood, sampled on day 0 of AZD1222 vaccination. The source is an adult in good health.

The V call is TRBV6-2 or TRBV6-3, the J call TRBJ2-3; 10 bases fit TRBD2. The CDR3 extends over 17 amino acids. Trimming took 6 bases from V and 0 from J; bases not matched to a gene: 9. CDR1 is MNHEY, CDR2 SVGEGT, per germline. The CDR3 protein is CASSEAGTSASTDTQYF. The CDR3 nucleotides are TGTGCCAGCAGCGAGGCCGGGACTAGCGCCAGCACAGATACGCAGTATTTT.

As DNA, the CDR3 is TGTGCCAGCCGTCCGGACAGGGTGTTGAATGAGCAGTTCTTC. Its protein is CASRPDRVLNEQFF. The V and J genes are TRBV4-2 and TRBJ2-1; 8 bases fit TRBD1. The V gene end was trimmed by 8 bases and the J gene end by 7 bases; junction bases not matched to a gene: 10. This CDR3 contains 14 residues. CDR1 is LGHNA, CDR2 YNFKEQ, per germline.

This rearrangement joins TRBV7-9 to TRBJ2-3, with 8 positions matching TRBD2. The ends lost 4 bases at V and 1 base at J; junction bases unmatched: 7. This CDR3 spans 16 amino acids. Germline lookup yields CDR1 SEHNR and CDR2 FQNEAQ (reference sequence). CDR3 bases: TGTGCCAGCAGCTCCAGGACTAGCACTGGCACAGATACGCAGTATTTT. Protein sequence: CASSSRTSTGTDTQYF.

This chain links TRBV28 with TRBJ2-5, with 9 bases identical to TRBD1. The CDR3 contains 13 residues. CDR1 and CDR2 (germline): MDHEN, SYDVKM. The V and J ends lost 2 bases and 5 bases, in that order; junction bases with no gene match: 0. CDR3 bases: TGTGCCAGCAGTTTAGGACAGGGGGAGACCCAGTACTTC. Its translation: CASSLGQGETQYF.

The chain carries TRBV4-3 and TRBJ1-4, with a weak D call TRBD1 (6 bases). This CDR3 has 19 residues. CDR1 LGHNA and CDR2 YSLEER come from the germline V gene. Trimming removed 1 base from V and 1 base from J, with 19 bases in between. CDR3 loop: CASSQGVRGVFRTNEKLFF. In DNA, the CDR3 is TGCGCCAGCAGCCAAGGGGTGAGGGGGGTGTTTCGAACTAATGAAAAACTGTTTTTT.